Below, 8 T cell receptor beta chains from the same sample are listed, as sequenced in a study of T cell repertoires in cytomegalovirus infection. Their target antigens are unknown. In TCRdb, the reads were re-called with MiXCR into one record per CDR3 protein. The sample lists 600,000 to 700,000 distinct CDR3 sequences, about 30% occurring once. The sequences come from cultured PBMCs, collected from culture after CMV antigen stimulation. The receptors stem from a human donor in good health (CMV status not recorded). Some clones in this sample may be carry-over from other donors' samples.

This clonotype has a count of ten or more. The rearrangement links TRBV7-2 to TRBJ2-5; D gene uncertain. From germline, CDR1 is SGHTA and CDR2 FQGNSA. The CDR3 totals 14 residues. V was clipped by 5 bases and J by 2 bases, with 12 bases between them. The CDR3 loop reads CASSPPLKQETQYF. The CDR3 DNA sequence: TGTGCCAGCAGCCCCCCCCTAAAACAAGAGACCCAGTACTTC.

This clonotype was observed a few times. The V call is TRBV5-6, the J call TRBJ1-2; tentative D call: TRBD1 (5 bases). Trimming shortened V by 2 bases and J by 5 bases, and 25 bases separated the two germline ends. The CDR3 loop spans 18 amino acids. Germline V gene sequence: CDR1 SGHDT, CDR2 YYEEEE. CDR3 sequence reads: CASSFITLRGAVRYGYTF. The CDR3 region has the DNA TGTGCCAGCAGCTTCATTACGCTGCGCGGGGCAGTACGGTATGGCTACACCTTC.

This sequence joins TRBV20-1 and TRBJ2-1; D gene uncertain. Germline loops: CDR1 DFQATT, CDR2 SNEGSKA (reference sequence). V was clipped by 6 bases and J by 0 bases, with 6 bases between them. The CDR3 is 12 residues long. CDR3 loop: CSAALSYNEQFF. The CDR3 DNA sequence: TGCAGTGCCGCACTCTCCTACAATGAGCAGTTCTTC.

The rearrangement uses TRBV4-2 and TRBJ1-6; D not resolved. V was trimmed by 1 base and J by 7 bases, leaving 2 bases between them. Germline V gene lookup returns CDR1 LGHNA and CDR2 YNFKEQ. This CDR3 region has 12 residues. The CDR3 protein is CASSQVNSPLHF. CDR3 nucleotides: TGTGCCAGCAGCCAAGTGAATTCACCCCTCCACTTT.

J is TRBJ2-3 and V is TRBV10-2; D ambiguous. There are 12 residues in the CDR3. Trimming shortened V by 6 bases and J by 0 bases, and 4 bases separated the two germline ends. Germline V gene lookup returns CDR1 WSHSY and CDR2 SAAADI. The CDR3 nucleotides read TGCGCCAGCAGCGATAGCACAGATACGCAGTATTTT. It translates to CASSDSTDTQYF.

This clonotype was seen more than once but under ten times. This rearrangement joins TRBV6-6 to TRBJ1-2; the D is unclear. CDR1 is MNHNY and CDR2 is SVGAGI in the germline V gene (reference sequence). Trimming took off 7 bases at V and 7 bases at J, with 34 bases between the two ends. CDR3 size: 19 residues. DNA of the CDR3: TGTGCCAGCACCTACTACCCCACTCCTGTCCCGCAAGGTCCTACTGGCTACACCTTC. Protein product: CASTYYPTPVPQGPTGYTF.

Many counts were recorded for this clonotype. One junction end disagrees with the germline gene, perhaps due to a read error. V usage is TRBV7-2 and J usage is TRBJ2-3; D is perhaps TRBD1 (5 bases). The V gene's germline CDR1 is SGHTA and CDR2 FQGNSA. CDR3 length: 14 residues. The CDR3: CASSLDRATATQYF. CDR3 nucleotide sequence: TGTGCCAGCAGCTTAGATCGGGCGACAGCTACGCAGTATTTT.

The rearrangement uses TRBV4-1 and TRBJ2-5; 12 nucleotides align to TRBD2. V lost 1 base, J lost 5 bases, and 2 bases stayed unmatched. CDR1 is MGHRA and CDR2 is YSYEKL in the germline V gene. The CDR3 extends over 15 amino acids. The CDR3: CASSQGLAGDETQYF. In nucleotides, the CDR3 is TGCGCCAGCAGCCAAGGACTAGCGGGAGATGAGACCCAGTACTTC.